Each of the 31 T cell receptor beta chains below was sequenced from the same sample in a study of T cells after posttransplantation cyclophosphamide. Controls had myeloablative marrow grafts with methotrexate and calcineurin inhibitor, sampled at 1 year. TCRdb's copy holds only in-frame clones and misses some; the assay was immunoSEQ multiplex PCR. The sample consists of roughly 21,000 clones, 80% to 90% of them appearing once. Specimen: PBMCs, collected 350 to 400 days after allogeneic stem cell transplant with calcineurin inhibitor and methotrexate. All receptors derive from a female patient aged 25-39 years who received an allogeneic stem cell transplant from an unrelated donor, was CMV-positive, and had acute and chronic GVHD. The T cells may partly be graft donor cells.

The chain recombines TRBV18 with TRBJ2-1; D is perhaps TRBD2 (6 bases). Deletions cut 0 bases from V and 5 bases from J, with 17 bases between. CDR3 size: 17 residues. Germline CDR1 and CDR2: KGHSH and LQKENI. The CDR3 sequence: CASSPPEGATNHNEQFF. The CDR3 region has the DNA TGTGCCAGCTCACCACCGGAGGGAGCAACGAACCACAATGAGCAGTTCTTC.

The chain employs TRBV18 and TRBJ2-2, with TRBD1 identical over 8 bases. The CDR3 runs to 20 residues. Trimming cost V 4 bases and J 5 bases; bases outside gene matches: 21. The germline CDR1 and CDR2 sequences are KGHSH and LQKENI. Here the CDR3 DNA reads TGTGCCAGCTCACTAAACCCGGGACAGGCAACCTCCCGGGAGACCGGGGAGCTGTTTTTT. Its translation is CASSLNPGQATSRETGELFF.

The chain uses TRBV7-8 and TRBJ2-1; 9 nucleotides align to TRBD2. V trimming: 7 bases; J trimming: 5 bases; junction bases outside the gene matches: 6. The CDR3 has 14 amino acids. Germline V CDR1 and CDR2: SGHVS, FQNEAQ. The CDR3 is CASTGLAGNNEQFF. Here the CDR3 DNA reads TGTGCCAGCACCGGGCTAGCGGGAAACAATGAGCAGTTCTTC.

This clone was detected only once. The CDR3 sequence: CASSRPGQGANEQYF. The CDR3 nucleotides read TGTGCCAGCAGTCGACCGGGACAGGGGGCAAACGAGCAGTACTTC. V and J are TRBV6-5 and TRBJ2-7, with TRBD1 identical over 12 bases. The CDR3 spans 15 residues. The V segment lost 5 bases and the J segment 5 bases; nucleotides outside the gene matches: 7. Germline V CDR1 and CDR2: MNHEY, SVGAGI.

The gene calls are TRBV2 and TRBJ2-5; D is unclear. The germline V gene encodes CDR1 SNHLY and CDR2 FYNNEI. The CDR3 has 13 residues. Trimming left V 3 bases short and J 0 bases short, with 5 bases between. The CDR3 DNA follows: TGTGCCAGCAGTGACGCGTACCAAGAGACCCAGTACTTC. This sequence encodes CASSDAYQETQYF.

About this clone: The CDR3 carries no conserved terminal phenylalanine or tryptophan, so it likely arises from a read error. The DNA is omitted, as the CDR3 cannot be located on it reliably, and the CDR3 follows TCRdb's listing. The CDR3 is CASSPPSGVA. This rearrangement joins TRBV9 to TRBJ1-2. Termini included, the CDR3 measures 10 amino acids. Per the germline V gene, CDR1 is SGDLS and CDR2 is YYNGEE.

The CDR3 DNA follows: TGTGCCAGCAGCGGGTCAGCTGGGACTCTCTACAATGAGCAGTTCTTC. Protein: CASSGSAGTLYNEQFF. This chain connects TRBV11-2 to TRBJ2-1, with D possibly matching TRBD2 (6 bases). V lost 5 bases and J 3 bases, leaving 17 bases between the germline ends. Per the germline V gene, CDR1 is SGHAT and CDR2 is FQNNGV. This CDR3 has 16 amino acids.

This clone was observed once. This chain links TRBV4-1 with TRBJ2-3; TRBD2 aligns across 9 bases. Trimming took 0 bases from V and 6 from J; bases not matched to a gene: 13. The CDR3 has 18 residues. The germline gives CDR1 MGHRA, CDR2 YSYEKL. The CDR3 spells CASSQDRGGAGGPDTQYF. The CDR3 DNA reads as TGCGCCAGCAGCCAAGATCGGGGTGGCGCGGGGGGGCCCGATACGCAGTATTTT.

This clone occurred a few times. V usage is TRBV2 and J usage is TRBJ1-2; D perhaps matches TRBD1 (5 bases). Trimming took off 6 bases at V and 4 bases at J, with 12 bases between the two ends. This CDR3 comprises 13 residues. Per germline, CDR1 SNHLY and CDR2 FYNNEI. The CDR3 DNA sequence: TGTGCCAGCAGGTTGGACATGGTCTATGGCTACACCTTC. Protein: CASRLDMVYGYTF.

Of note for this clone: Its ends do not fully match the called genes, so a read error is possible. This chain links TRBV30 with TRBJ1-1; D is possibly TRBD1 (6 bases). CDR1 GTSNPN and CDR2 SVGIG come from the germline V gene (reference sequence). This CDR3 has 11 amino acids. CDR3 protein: CAWALGGARHF. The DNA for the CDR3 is TGTGCCTGGGCGCTCGGGGGGGCTCGACACTTT. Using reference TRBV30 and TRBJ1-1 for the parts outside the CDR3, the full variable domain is SQTIHQWPATLVQPVGSPLSLECTVEGTSNPNLYWYRQAAGRGLQLLFYSVGIGQISSEVPQNLSASRPQDRQFILSSKKLLLSDSGFYLCAWALGGARHFGQGTRLTVV.

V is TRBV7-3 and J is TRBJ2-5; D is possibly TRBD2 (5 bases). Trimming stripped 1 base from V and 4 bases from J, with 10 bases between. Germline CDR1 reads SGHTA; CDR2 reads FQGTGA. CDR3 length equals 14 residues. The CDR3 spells CASSLRAAGETQYF. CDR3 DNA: TGTGCCAGCAGCTTAAGGGCCGCGGGAGAGACCCAGTACTTC.

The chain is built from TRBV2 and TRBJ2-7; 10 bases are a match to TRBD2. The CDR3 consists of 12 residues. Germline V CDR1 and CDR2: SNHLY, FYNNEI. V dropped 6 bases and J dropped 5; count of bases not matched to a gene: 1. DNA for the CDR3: TGTGCCAGCAGAGGACTAGCGGACGAGCAGTACTTC. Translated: CASRGLADEQYF.

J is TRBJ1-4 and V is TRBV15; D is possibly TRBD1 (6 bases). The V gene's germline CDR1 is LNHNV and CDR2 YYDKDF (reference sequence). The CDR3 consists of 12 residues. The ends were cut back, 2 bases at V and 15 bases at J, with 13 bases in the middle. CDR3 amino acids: CATSRPGTSVFF. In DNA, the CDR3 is TGTGCCACCAGCAGACCCGGGACAAGCGTGTTTTTT.

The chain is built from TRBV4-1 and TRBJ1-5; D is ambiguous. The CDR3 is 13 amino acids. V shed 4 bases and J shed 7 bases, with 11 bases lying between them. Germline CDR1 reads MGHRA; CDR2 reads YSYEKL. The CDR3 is CASSPGVEQPQHF. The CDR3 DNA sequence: TGCGCCAGCAGCCCGGGAGTGGAGCAGCCCCAGCATTTT.

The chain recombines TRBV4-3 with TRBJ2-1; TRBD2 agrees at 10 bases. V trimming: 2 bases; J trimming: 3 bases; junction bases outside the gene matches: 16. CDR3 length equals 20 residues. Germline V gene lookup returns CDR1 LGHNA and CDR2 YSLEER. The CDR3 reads CASSQRFLAGDVAGYNEQFF. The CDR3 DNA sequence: TGCGCCAGCAGCCAAAGATTCCTAGCGGGAGATGTGGCGGGCTACAATGAGCAGTTCTTC.

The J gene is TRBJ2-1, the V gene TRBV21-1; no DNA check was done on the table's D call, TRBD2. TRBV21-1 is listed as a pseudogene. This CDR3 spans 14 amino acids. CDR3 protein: CASGGGASYNEQFF. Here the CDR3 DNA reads TGTGCCAGCGGCGGGGGAGCCTCCTACAATGAGCAGTTCTTC.

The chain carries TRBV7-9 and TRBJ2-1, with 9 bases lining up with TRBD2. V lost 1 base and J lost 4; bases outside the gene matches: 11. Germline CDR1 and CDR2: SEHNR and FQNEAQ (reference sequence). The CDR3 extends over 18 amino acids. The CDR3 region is CASSLVVRREGPYNEQFF. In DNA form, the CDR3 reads TGTGCCAGCAGCTTAGTGGTCCGGCGGGAGGGCCCGTACAATGAGCAGTTCTTC.

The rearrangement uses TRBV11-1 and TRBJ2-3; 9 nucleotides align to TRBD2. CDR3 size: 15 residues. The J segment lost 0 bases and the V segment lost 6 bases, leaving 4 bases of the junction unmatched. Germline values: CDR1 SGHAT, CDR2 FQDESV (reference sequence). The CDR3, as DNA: TGTGCCAGCAGTCCTAGCGGGGACAGCACAGATACGCAGTATTTT. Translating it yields CASSPSGDSTDTQYF. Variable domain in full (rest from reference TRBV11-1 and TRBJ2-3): EAEVAQSPRYKITEKSQAVAFWCDPISGHATLYWYRQILGQGPELLVQFQDESVVDDSQLPKDRFSAERLKGVDSTLKIQPAELGDSAMYLCASSPSGDSTDTQYFGPGTRLTVL.

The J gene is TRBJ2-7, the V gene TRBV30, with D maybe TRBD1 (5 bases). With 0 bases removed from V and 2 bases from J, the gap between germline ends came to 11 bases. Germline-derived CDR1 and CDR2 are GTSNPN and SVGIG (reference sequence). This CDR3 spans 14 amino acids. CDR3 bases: TGTGCCTGGAGTGTAGGGGCCGGACCCTACGAGCAGTACTTC. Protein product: CAWSVGAGPYEQYF.

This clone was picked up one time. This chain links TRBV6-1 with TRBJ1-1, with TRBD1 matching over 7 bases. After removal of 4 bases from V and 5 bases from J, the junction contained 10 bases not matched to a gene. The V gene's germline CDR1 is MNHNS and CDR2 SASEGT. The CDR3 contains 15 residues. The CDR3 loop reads CASSAAAGQITEAFF. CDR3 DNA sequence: TGTGCCAGCAGTGCGGCGGCGGGACAGATAACTGAAGCTTTCTTT.

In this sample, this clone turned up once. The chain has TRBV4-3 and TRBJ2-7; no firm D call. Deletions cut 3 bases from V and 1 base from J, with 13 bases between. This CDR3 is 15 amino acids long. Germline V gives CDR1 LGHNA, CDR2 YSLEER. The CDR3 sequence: CASSQFRSVSYEQYF. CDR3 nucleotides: TGCGCCAGCAGCCAGTTCCGGTCCGTATCCTACGAGCAGTACTTC.

CDR3 loop: CASSAWSTPKNTGELFF. CDR3 nucleotide sequence: TGTGCCAGCAGCGCCTGGAGTACACCGAAGAACACCGGGGAGCTGTTTTTT. The V gene is TRBV9, the J gene TRBJ2-2; no clear D gene. CDR1 and CDR2 (germline): SGDLS, YYNGEE. The CDR3 runs to 17 residues. Trimming removed 3 bases from V and 1 base from J, with 16 bases in between.

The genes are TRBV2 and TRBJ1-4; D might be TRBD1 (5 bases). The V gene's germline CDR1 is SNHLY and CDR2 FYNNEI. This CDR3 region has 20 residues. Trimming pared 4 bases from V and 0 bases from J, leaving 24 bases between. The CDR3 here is CASSGGGAGLPIATNEKLFF. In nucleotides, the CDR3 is TGTGCCAGCAGTGGGGGGGGAGCCGGTCTTCCTATAGCAACTAATGAAAAACTGTTTTTT.

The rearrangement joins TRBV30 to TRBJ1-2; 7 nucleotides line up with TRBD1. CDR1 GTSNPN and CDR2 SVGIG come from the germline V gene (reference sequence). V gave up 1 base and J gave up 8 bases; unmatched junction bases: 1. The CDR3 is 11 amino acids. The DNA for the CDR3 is TGTGCCTGGAGTGAGGGACAGGGCTACACCTTC. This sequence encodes CAWSEGQGYTF.

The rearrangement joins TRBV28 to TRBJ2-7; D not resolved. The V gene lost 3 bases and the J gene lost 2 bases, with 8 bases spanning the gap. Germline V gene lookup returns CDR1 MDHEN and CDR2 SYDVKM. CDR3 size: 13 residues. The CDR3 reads CASSLSLAYEQYF. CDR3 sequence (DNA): TGTGCCAGCAGTTTGTCCCTAGCCTACGAGCAGTACTTC.

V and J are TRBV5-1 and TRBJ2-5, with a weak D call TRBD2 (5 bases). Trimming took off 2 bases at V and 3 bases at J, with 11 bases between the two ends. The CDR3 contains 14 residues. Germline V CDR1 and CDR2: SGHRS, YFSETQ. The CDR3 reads CASSFGEPEETQYF. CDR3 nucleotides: TGCGCCAGCAGCTTTGGGGAGCCAGAAGAGACCCAGTACTTC.

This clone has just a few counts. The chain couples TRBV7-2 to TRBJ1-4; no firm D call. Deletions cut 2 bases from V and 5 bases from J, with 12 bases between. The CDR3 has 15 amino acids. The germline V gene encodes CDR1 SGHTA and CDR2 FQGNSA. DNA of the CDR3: TGTGCCAGCAGCTTAACAGACCCCAAGAATGAAAAACTGTTTTTT. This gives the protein CASSLTDPKNEKLFF.

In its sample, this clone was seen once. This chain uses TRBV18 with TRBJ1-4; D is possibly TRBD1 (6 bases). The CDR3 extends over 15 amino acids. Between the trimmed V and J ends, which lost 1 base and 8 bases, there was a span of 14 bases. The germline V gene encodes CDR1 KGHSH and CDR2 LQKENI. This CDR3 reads CASSPRRQAGEKLFF. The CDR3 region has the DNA TGTGCCAGCTCACCACGGCGACAGGCTGGAGAAAAACTGTTTTTT.

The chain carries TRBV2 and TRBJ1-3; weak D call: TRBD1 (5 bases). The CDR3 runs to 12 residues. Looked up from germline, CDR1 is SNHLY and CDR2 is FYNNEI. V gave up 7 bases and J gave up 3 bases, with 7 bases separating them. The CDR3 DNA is TGTGCCAGCAACGGGGGTGGAAACACCATATATTTT. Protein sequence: CASNGGGNTIYF.

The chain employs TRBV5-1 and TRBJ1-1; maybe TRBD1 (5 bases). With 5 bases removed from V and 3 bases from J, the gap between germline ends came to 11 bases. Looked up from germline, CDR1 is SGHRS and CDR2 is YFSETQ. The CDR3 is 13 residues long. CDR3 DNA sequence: TGCGCCAGCAGTCGTTGGGGGGACACTGAAGCTTTCTTT. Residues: CASSRWGDTEAFF.

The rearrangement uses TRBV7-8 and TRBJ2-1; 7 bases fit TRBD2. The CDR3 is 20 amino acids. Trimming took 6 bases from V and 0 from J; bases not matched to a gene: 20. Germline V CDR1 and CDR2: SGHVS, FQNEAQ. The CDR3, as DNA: TGTGCCAGCAGTAACTTGGTAGCGGGCCTGCCGAGTAGCTCCTACAATGAGCAGTTCTTC. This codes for CASSNLVAGLPSSSYNEQFF.